The rows below give T cell receptor beta chains drawn from one sample of a study of shared clonotypes between healthy human individuals. Sequenced by immunoSEQ multiplex PCR; TCRdb stores in-frame clones only, minus some. This sample has some 1,900,000 clones, with approximately 94% found just once. Source material: naive CD8+ T cells sorted from blood. The receptors were sampled from a man aged 18 to 29 in good health. Each CDR3 is given with its conserved first and last residue. The D gene is left open where the match is weak. Size tells how often a clone was seen (once, few, many) or the class of an expanded clone, and some rows leave it out.

D: TRBD1; V: TRBV6-4; size: NA; J: TRBJ2-2; CDR3: CASRTGANTGELFF; DNA: TGTGCCAGCAGGACAGGGGCGAACACCGGGGAGCTGTTTTTT
D: NA; V: TRBV4-1; size: few; J: TRBJ1-1; CDR3: CASSFLTEAFF; DNA: TGCGCCAGCAGCTTTCTCACTGAAGCTTTCTTT
D: TRBD2; V: TRBV13; size: NA; J: TRBJ2-1; CDR3: CASSFLAGEDEQFF; DNA: TGTGCCAGCAGCTTTCTAGCGGGAGAGGATGAGCAGTTCTTC
D: NA; V: TRBV5-1; size: NA; J: TRBJ2-2; CDR3: CASSSNTGELFF; DNA: TGCGCCAGCAGCTCGAACACCGGGGAGCTGTTTTTT
D: NA; V: TRBV27; size: NA; J: TRBJ1-2; CDR3: CASSFQGTLYGYTF; DNA: TGTGCCAGCAGTTTTCAGGGGACTCTCTATGGCTACACCTTC
D: NA; V: TRBV10-3; size: NA; J: TRBJ2-7; CDR3: CAISESIKSAGEQYF; DNA: TGTGCCATCAGTGAGTCGATCAAAAGCGCGGGTGAGCAGTACTTC
D: TRBD1; V: TRBV27; size: NA; J: TRBJ1-4; CDR3: CASSLLATGGSGKLFF; DNA: TGTGCCAGCAGTTTATTGGCGACAGGGGGCTCAGGAAAACTGTTTTTT
D: NA; V: TRBV10-1; size: NA; J: TRBJ2-1; CDR3: CASRVPRANNEQFF; DNA: TGCGCCAGCAGGGTCCCTAGGGCAAACAATGAGCAGTTCTTC
D: TRBD2; V: TRBV30; size: NA; J: TRBJ2-5; CDR3: CAWTSGVQETQYF; DNA: TGTGCCTGGACTAGCGGGGTGCAAGAGACCCAGTACTTC
D: NA; V: TRBV11-2; size: NA; J: TRBJ2-3; CDR3: CASTKTLVDTQYF; DNA: TGTGCCAGCACCAAAACCTTGGTAGATACGCAGTATTTT
D: TRBD2; V: TRBV7-2; size: NA; J: TRBJ2-3; CDR3: CASSPPGASGGDTQYF; DNA: TGTGCCAGCAGCCCGCCGGGGGCTAGCGGGGGGGATACGCAGTATTTT
D: NA; V: TRBV5-1; size: NA; J: TRBJ2-2; CDR3: CASSLGARGYGDTGELFF; DNA: TGCGCCAGCAGCTTGGGGGCCCGGGGGTACGGCGACACCGGGGAGCTGTTTTTT
D: NA; V: TRBV4-3; size: NA; J: TRBJ1-1; CDR3: CASSQDIQEGAEAFF; DNA: TGCGCCAGCAGCCAAGATATACAGGAAGGGGCTGAAGCTTTCTTT
D: TRBD2; V: TRBV7-9; size: NA; J: TRBJ2-5; CDR3: CASSLIGLAGGETQYF; DNA: TGTGCCAGCAGCTTGATAGGACTAGCGGGAGGGGAGACCCAGTACTTC
D: NA; V: TRBV4-3; size: NA; J: TRBJ1-4; CDR3: CASSQDGQGGEKLFF; DNA: TGCGCCAGCAGCCAAGATGGGCAGGGAGGAGAAAAACTGTTTTTT
D: TRBD2; V: TRBV13; size: NA; J: TRBJ2-5; CDR3: CASSFGLAGGPQETQYF; DNA: TGTGCCAGCAGCTTCGGACTAGCGGGGGGGCCACAAGAGACCCAGTACTTC
D: NA; V: TRBV30; size: NA; J: TRBJ1-1; CDR3: CAWTAPHRVYEAFF; DNA: TGTGCCTGGACCGCCCCCCACAGGGTATACGAAGCTTTCTTT
D: NA; V: TRBV13; size: NA; J: TRBJ2-1; CDR3: CASSPGAYNEQFF; DNA: TGTGCCAGCTCCCCCGGAGCCTACAATGAGCAGTTCTTC
D: NA; V: TRBV27; size: NA; J: TRBJ2-3; CDR3: CASSLGGPDTQYF; DNA: TGTGCCAGCAGTTTAGGCGGACCAGATACGCAGTATTTT
D: TRBD2; V: TRBV4-1; size: once; J: TRBJ2-7; CDR3: CASSQEAGGSLLYEQYF; DNA: TGCGCCAGCAGCCAAGAGGCGGGGGGCAGCCTTCTCTACGAGCAGTACTTC
D: TRBD1; V: TRBV4-3; size: NA; J: TRBJ1-5; CDR3: CASSQDRGSNQPQHF; DNA: TGCGCCAGCAGCCAGGACAGGGGATCAAATCAGCCCCAGCATTTT
D: TRBD1; V: TRBV27; size: NA; J: TRBJ2-7; CDR3: CASSFWTGDDEQYF; DNA: TGTGCCAGCAGTTTCTGGACAGGGGACGACGAGCAGTACTTC
D: NA; V: TRBV13; size: NA; J: TRBJ1-5; CDR3: CASSLGVGLNQPQHF; DNA: TGTGCCAGCAGCTTAGGCGTCGGCCTCAATCAGCCCCAGCATTTT
D: NA; V: TRBV27; size: NA; J: TRBJ1-1; CDR3: CASSSGLNTEAFF; DNA: TGTGCCAGCAGTTCGGGACTGAACACTGAAGCTTTCTTT
D: NA; V: TRBV4-1; size: NA; J: TRBJ2-7; CDR3: CASSERTTYEQYF; DNA: TGCGCCAGCAGCGAAAGGACGACCTACGAGCAGTACTTC
D: NA; V: TRBV2; size: once; J: TRBJ2-2; CDR3: CASSDSPGQNTGELFF; DNA: TGTGCCAGCAGTGATTCGCCGGGACAGAACACCGGGGAGCTGTTTTTT
D: TRBD2; V: TRBV19; size: NA; J: TRBJ2-7; CDR3: CASSMRLADAEQYF; DNA: TGTGCCAGTAGTATGCGACTAGCGGACGCCGAGCAGTACTTC
D: NA; V: TRBV13; size: NA; J: TRBJ2-1; CDR3: CASSSRDNEQFF; DNA: TGTGCCAGCAGCTCGCGGGACAATGAGCAGTTCTTC
D: NA; V: TRBV2; size: NA; J: TRBJ2-5; CDR3: CASSESPEVGGQETQYF; DNA: TGTGCCAGCAGTGAATCCCCCGAGGTGGGGGGTCAAGAGACCCAGTACTTC
D: NA; V: TRBV29-1; size: NA; J: TRBJ2-7; CDR3: CSVEEGADEQYF; DNA: TGCAGCGTTGAGGAGGGGGCGGACGAGCAGTACTTC
D: NA; V: TRBV10-1; size: NA; J: TRBJ2-7; CDR3: CASSESGSSYEQYF; DNA: TGCGCCAGCAGTGAATCCGGGAGCTCCTACGAGCAGTACTTC
D: TRBD2; V: TRBV5-8; size: NA; J: TRBJ2-1; CDR3: CASSQSGRADEQFF; DNA: TGTGCCAGCAGCCAGAGCGGGAGGGCTGATGAGCAGTTCTTC